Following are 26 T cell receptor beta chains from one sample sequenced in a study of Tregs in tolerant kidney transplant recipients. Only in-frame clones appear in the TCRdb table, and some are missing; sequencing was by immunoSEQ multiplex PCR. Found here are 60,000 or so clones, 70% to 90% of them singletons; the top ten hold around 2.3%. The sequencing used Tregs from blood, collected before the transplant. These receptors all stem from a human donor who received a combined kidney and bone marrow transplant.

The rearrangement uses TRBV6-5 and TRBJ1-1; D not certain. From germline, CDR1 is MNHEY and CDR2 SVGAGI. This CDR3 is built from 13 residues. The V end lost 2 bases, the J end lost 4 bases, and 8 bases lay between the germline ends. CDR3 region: CASSYNRLTEAFF. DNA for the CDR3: TGTGCCAGCAGTTACAACAGACTCACTGAAGCTTTCTTT.

The CDR3 sequence is CASSHSGHEVEQFF. CDR3 coding DNA: TGTGCCAGCAGCCACTCGGGACATGAAGTTGAGCAGTTCTTC. V gene TRBV28 combines with J gene TRBJ2-1, with D perhaps TRBD1 (6 bases). The germline CDR1 and CDR2 sequences are MDHEN and SYDVKM. The CDR3 spans 14 residues. V was shortened by 6 bases and J by 9 bases, with 18 bases between the two germline ends.

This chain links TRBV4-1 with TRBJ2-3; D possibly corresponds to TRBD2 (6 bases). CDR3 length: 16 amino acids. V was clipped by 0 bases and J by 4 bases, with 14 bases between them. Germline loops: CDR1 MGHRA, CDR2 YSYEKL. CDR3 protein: CASSQDLARRADTQYF. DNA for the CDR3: TGCGCCAGCAGCCAAGATCTGGCAAGGAGGGCAGATACGCAGTATTTT.

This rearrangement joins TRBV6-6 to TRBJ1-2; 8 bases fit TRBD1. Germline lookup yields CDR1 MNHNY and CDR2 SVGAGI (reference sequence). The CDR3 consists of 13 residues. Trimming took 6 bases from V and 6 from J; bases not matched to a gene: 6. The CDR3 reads CASSGQGFDGYTF. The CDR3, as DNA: TGTGCCAGCAGCGGACAGGGATTCGATGGCTACACCTTC.

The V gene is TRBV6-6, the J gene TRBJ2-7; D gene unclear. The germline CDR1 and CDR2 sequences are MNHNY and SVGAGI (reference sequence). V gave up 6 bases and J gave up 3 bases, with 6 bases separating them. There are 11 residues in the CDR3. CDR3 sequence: CASREYYEQYF. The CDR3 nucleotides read TGTGCCAGCAGGGAGTACTACGAGCAGTACTTC.

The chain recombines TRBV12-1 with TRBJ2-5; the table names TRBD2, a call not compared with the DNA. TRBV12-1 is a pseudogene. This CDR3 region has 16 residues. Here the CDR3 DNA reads TGTGCCAGCAGCCAAACAACTAGCGGGAGAACGGAGACCCAGTACTTC. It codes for CASSQTTSGRTETQYF.

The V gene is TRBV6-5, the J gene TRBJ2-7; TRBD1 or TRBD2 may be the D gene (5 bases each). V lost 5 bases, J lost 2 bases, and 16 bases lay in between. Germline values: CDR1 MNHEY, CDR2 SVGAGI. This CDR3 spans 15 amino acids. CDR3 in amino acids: CASSVRDGLPYEQYF. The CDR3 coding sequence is TGTGCCAGCAGTGTCCGGGACGGCCTCCCCTACGAGCAGTACTTC.

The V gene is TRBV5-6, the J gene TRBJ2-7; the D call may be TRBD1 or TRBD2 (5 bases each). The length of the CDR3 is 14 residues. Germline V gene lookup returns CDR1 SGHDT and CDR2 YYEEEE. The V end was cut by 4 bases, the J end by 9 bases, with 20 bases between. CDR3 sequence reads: CASSLFAGSVGQYF. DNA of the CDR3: TGTGCCAGCAGCCTATTCGCAGGGAGTGTCGGGCAGTACTTC.

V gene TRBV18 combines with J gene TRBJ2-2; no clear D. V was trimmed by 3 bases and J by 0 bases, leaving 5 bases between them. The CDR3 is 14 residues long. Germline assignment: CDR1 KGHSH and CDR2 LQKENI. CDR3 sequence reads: CASSPGTNTGELFF. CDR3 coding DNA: TGTGCCAGCTCACCGGGGACGAACACCGGGGAGCTGTTTTTT.

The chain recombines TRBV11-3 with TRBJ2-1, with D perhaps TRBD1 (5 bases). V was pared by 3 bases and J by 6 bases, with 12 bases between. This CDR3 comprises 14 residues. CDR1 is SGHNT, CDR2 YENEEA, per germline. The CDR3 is CASSFSRAGNEQFF. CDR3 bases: TGTGCCAGCAGCTTCAGCAGGGCTGGCAATGAGCAGTTCTTC.

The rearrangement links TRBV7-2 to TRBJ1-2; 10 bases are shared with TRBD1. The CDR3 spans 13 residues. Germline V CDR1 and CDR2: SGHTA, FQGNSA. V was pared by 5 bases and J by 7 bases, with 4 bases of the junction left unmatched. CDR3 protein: CASSTRDRGGYTF. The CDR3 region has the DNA TGTGCCAGCAGCACCCGGGACAGGGGTGGCTACACCTTC.

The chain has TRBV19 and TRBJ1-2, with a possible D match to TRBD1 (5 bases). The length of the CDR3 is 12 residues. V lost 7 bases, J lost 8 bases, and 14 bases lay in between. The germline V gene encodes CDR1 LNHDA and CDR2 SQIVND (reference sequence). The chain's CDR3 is CASTEQGKGYTF. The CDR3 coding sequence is TGTGCCAGTACGGAGCAGGGAAAGGGCTACACCTTC.

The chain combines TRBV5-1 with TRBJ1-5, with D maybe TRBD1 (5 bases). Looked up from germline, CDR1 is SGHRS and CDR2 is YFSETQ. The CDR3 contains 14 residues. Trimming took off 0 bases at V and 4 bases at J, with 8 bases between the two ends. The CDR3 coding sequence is TGCGCCAGCAGCTTGGACGAGGGGAATCAGCCCCAGCATTTT. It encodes CASSLDEGNQPQHF.

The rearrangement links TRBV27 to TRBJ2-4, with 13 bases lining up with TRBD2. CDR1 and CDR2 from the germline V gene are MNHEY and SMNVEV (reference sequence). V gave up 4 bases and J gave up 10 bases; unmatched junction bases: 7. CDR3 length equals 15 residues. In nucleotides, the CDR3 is TGTGCCAGCAGTTCCCCCGGGACTAGCGGGACTATTCAGTACTTC. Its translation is CASSSPGTSGTIQYF.

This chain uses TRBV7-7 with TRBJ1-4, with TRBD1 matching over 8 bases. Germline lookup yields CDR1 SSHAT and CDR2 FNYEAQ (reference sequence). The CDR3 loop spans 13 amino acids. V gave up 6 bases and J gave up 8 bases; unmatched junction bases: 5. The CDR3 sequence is CASSYGQGEKLFF. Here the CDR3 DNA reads TGTGCCAGCAGTTATGGACAGGGCGAAAAACTGTTTTTT. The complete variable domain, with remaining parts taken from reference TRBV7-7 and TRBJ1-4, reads GAGVSQSPRYKVTKRGQDVTLRCDPISSHATLYWYQQALGQGPEFLTYFNYEAQPDKSGLPSDRFSAERPEGSISTLTIQRTEQRDSAMYRCASSYGQGEKLFFGSGTQLSVL.

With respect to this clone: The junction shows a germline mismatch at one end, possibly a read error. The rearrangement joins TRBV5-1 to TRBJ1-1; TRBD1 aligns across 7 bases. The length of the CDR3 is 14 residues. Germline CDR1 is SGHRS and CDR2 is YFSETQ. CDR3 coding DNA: TGCGCCAGCAGCGCGCAGGGGGGGAACACTAAAGCTTTCTTT. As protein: CASSAQGGNTKAFF. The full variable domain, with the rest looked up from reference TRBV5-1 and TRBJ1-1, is KAGVTQTPRYLIKTRGQQVTLSCSPISGHRSVSWYQQTPGQGLQFLFEYFSETQRNKGNFPGRFSGRQFSNSRSEMNVSTLELGDSALYLCASSAQGGNTKAFFGQGTRLTVV.

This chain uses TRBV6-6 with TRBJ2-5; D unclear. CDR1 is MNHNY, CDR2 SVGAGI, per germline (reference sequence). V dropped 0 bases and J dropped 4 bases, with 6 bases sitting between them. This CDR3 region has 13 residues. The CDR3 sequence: CASSYSSGETQYF. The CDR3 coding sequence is TGTGCCAGCAGTTACTCTTCCGGAGAGACCCAGTACTTC.

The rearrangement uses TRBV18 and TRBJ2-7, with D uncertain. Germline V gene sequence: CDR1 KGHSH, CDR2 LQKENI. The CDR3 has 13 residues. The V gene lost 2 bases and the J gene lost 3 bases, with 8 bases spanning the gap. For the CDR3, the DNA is TGTGCCAGCTCACCAGAAATGGGCTACGAGCAGTACTTC. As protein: CASSPEMGYEQYF.

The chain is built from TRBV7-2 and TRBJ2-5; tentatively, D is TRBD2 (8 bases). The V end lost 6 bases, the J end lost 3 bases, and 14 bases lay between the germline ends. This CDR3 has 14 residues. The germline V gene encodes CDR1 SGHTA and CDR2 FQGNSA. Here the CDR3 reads CASRRGGTEETQYF. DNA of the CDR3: TGTGCCAGCAGGCGCGGGGGGACAGAAGAGACCCAGTACTTC.

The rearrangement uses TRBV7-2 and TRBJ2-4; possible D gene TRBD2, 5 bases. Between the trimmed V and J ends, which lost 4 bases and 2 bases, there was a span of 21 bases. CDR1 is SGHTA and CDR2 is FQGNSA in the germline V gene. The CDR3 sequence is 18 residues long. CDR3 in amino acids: CASSSILGGLTPKNIQYF. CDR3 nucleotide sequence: TGTGCCAGCAGCTCCATACTCGGCGGACTTACACCCAAAAACATTCAGTACTTC.

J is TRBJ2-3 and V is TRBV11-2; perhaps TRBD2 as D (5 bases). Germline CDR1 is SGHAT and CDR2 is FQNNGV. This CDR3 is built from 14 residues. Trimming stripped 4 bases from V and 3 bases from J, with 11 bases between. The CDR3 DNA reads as TGTGCCAGCAGCTCATTTCGGGGAACAGATACGCAGTATTTT. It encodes CASSSFRGTDTQYF.

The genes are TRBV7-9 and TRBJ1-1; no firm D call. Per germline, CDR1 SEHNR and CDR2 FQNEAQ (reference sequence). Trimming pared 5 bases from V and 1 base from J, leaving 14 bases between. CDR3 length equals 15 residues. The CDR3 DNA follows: TGTGCCAGCAGCCCCCCGGGGTGGGAGAACACTGAAGCTTTCTTT. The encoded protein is CASSPPGWENTEAFF.

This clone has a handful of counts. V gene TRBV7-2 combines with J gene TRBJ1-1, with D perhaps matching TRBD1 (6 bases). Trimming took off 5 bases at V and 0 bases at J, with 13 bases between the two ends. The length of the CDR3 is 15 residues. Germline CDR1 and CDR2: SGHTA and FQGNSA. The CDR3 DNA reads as TGTGCCAGCAGCCCGCGACAGGCTATGAACACTGAAGCTTTCTTT. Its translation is CASSPRQAMNTEAFF.

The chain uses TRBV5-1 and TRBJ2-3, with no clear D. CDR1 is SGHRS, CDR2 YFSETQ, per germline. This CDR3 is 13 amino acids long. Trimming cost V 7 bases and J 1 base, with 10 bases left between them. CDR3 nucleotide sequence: TGCGCCAGCCGAGGCCCGGGCACAGATACGCAGTATTTT. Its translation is CASRGPGTDTQYF.

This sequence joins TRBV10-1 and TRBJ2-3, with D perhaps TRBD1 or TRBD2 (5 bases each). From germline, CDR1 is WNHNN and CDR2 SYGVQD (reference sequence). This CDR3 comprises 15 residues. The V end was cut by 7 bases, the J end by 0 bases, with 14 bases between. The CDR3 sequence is CASNGASGSTDTQYF. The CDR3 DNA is TGCGCCAGCAACGGGGCGTCGGGTAGCACAGATACGCAGTATTTT.

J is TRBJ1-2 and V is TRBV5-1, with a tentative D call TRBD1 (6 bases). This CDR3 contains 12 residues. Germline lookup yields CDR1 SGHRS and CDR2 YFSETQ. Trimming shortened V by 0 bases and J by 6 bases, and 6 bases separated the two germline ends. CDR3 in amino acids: CASSLDRDGYTF. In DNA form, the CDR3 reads TGCGCCAGCAGCTTGGACAGGGATGGCTACACCTTC.